The table lists the clone carrying this T cell receptor beta chain with a few counts. Its antigen remains unidentified. These data belong to a study of vaccination and CD4 T cells after COVID-19. Study-level information: The convalescents included six males and four females, and among them two were Hispanic while seven were Caucasian. Following dose two, a median around 69 days (range 14 to 241) passed before post-vaccine samples were taken. Cultures designated as controls were supplied with a CEFX pool, an HIV-1 Nef pool, or no peptide.

V lost 4 bases to trimming and J lost 5 bases, with 22 bases between them. CDR1 is SGHNT and CDR2 is YYREEE in the germline V gene (reference sequence). The CDR3 sequence is 18 residues long. Treatment in this sample: approximately nine-day PBMC culture with coronavirus spike peptide pools or control peptides (ViraFEST assay). Cultured CD4+ T-cell DNA underwent Oncomine TCR Beta short-read sequencing. Genomic DNA was drawn out of CD4+ T cells grown in culture. TCRdb independently ran MiXCR on the PCR reads; one entry per CDR3 protein. Of more than 9,000 distinct CDR3 sequences listed, around three fifths are singletons.

Sequencing was done on a sample of CD4+ T cells from blood, cultured in vitro. The rearrangement links TRBV5-4 to TRBJ1-6; no definite D call. The sequence came from a human donor who had recovered from COVID-19. The CDR3: CASSPGLGAPENNSPLHF. The CDR3 DNA follows: TGTGCCAGCAGCCCTGGCCTAGGCGCTCCAGAGAATAATTCACCCCTCCACTTT.